Below are 23 T cell receptor beta chains sequenced from a single sample in a study of OX40 agonist ivuxolimab in advanced cancers. Repertoires were generated with immunoSEQ multiplex PCR, while TCRdb's copy carries only in-frame clones and drops some. The sample comprises over 60,000 clones, less than 85% of which are singletons, and 3.5% to 4.5% rests with the top ten. Sequences were derived from CD4+ or CD8+ T cells sorted from blood, sampled in a trial of the OX40 agonist ivuxolimab. Receptors originate from an adult with an advanced solid tumor such as melanoma, head and neck, liver or kidney cancer.

CDR3 sequence: CATSRVTRNQPQHF. The CDR3 bases are TGTGCCACCAGCAGAGTCACACGCAATCAGCCCCAGCATTTT. The chain carries TRBV15 and TRBJ1-5; D is ambiguous. V was shortened by 1 base and J by 2 bases, with 6 bases between the two germline ends. Germline V gives CDR1 LNHNV, CDR2 YYDKDF (reference sequence). This CDR3 comprises 14 residues. Full variable domain (rest looked up from reference TRBV15 and TRBJ1-5): DAMVIQNPRYQVTQFGKPVTLSCSQTLNHNVMYWYQQKSSQAPKLLFHYYDKDFNNEADTPDNFQSRRPNTSFCFLDIRSPGLGDTAMYLCATSRVTRNQPQHFGDGTRLSIL.

The J gene is TRBJ2-5, the V gene TRBV2; D possibly corresponds to TRBD1 (6 bases). Per the germline V gene, CDR1 is SNHLY and CDR2 is FYNNEI. This CDR3 spans 14 amino acids. Trimming stripped 6 bases from V and 5 bases from J, with 16 bases between. DNA for the CDR3: TGTGCCAGCAGAATTCATACGAGGGGGGAGACCCAGTACTTC. Encoded protein: CASRIHTRGETQYF.

V gene TRBV5-1 combines with J gene TRBJ2-6; 8 bases fit TRBD2. This CDR3 comprises 15 residues. J gave up 0 bases and V 7 bases, and 3 bases lay outside the gene matches. Looked up from germline, CDR1 is SGHRS and CDR2 is YFSETQ. In DNA, the CDR3 is TGCGCCAGCCGGGAGGGGGGCTCTGGGGCCAACGTCCTGACTTTC. Its protein is CASREGGSGANVLTF.

This chain connects TRBV5-1 to TRBJ1-2, with 8 bases identical to TRBD1. This CDR3 spans 15 amino acids. Germline V lookup: CDR1 SGHRS, CDR2 YFSETQ. The V and J ends lost 0 bases and 4 bases, in that order; junction bases with no gene match: 5. CDR3 protein: CASSLAAGQGYGYTF. CDR3 in DNA: TGCGCCAGCAGCTTGGCCGCTGGACAGGGCTATGGCTACACCTTC.

The chain has TRBV5-1 and TRBJ2-5, with a tentative D call TRBD2 (5 bases). Matching the DNA end better, TRBJ2-7 makes the J call doubtful. The CDR3 consists of 14 residues. CDR1 is SGHRS, CDR2 YFSETQ, per germline. CDR3 DNA sequence: TGCGCCAGCAGCCCTATAGCGCACTCCTACGAGCAGTACTTC. This translates into CASSPIAHSYEQYF.

The chain joins TRBV6-1 to TRBJ2-5; TRBD2 aligns across 8 bases. Trimming removed 6 bases from V and 5 bases from J; junction bases left unmatched: 11. CDR3 length: 15 residues. Germline-derived CDR1 and CDR2 are MNHNS and SASEGT. DNA of the CDR3: TGTGCCAGCAGGACCATACGGGGGGGCTGGGAGACCCAGTACTTC. Its protein is CASRTIRGGWETQYF.

Details on this clone: The same CDR3 is also encoded by other DNA sequences in this sample. V and J are TRBV5-1 and TRBJ1-5; perhaps TRBD1 as D (6 bases). V lost 0 bases and J 4 bases, leaving 8 bases between the germline ends. The CDR3 is 14 amino acids. Germline V CDR1 and CDR2: SGHRS, YFSETQ. The CDR3 sequence is CASSLEGGNQPQHF. The DNA for the CDR3 is TGCGCCAGCAGCTTGGAAGGGGGGAATCAGCCCCAGCATTTT.

The V gene is TRBV6-1, the J gene TRBJ2-7, with 8 bases lining up with TRBD1. This CDR3 is 13 amino acids long. V lost 2 bases to trimming and J lost 6 bases; unmatched junction nucleotides: 3. CDR1 and CDR2 from the germline V gene are MNHNS and SASEGT. CDR3 sequence reads: CASSEQGATEQYF. The CDR3 coding sequence is TGTGCCAGCAGTGAACAGGGGGCGACCGAGCAGTACTTC.

This clone was seen a handful of times. The chain recombines TRBV10-1 with TRBJ2-1, with 12 bases fitting TRBD2. Trimming at V came to 6 bases and at J to 3 bases, leaving 6 bases not matched to a gene. The CDR3 contains 16 residues. Germline CDR1 WNHNN, CDR2 SYGVQD (reference sequence). The CDR3 DNA follows: TGCGCCAGCAGCTCGACTAGCGGGAGTTTCTACAATGAGCAGTTCTTC. It codes for CASSSTSGSFYNEQFF.

The V and J genes are TRBV11-2 and TRBJ2-3; 9 nucleotides match TRBD1. J was trimmed by 4 bases and V by 6 bases; bases with no gene match: 5. This CDR3 has 14 amino acids. In germline, CDR1 is SGHAT, CDR2 FQNNGV. The CDR3 sequence is CASRPGQGPDTQYF. The CDR3 DNA reads as TGTGCCAGCAGACCGGGACAGGGACCAGATACGCAGTATTTT.

The rearrangement links TRBV18 to TRBJ2-7; 12 bases line up with TRBD2. The ends lost 3 bases at V and 0 bases at J; junction bases unmatched: 3. The CDR3 totals 16 residues. Germline assignment: CDR1 KGHSH and CDR2 LQKENI. CDR3 protein: CASSPVGLAGSYEQYF. CDR3 nucleotide sequence: TGTGCCAGCTCACCCGTGGGACTAGCGGGCTCCTACGAGCAGTACTTC.

CDR3 DNA sequence: TGCGCCAGCAGCGCCCTGACAGGGGGCCAAGGTTCACCCCTCCACTTT. It translates to CASSALTGGQGSPLHF. The rearrangement uses TRBV5-1 and TRBJ1-6; 10 bases match TRBD1. This CDR3 has 16 residues. CDR1 SGHRS and CDR2 YFSETQ come from the germline V gene. The ends lost 4 bases at V and 9 bases at J; junction bases unmatched: 10.

This clone was found once. The V gene is TRBV5-8, the J gene TRBJ2-2; no firm D call. This CDR3 has 14 residues. With 0 bases removed from V and 2 bases from J, the gap between germline ends came to 5 bases. Germline-derived CDR1 and CDR2 are SGHTS and YDEGEE. CDR3 DNA: TGTGCCAGCAGCTTGGGGTTCAACACCGGGGAGCTGTTTTTT. Its translation is CASSLGFNTGELFF.

This sequence joins TRBV11-2 and TRBJ2-4; 8 positions agree with TRBD2. The CDR3 has 15 residues. V shed 4 bases, J shed 3 bases, and the junction held 5 bases outside the gene matches. In germline, CDR1 is SGHAT, CDR2 FQNNGV. CDR3 DNA: TGTGCCAGCAGCTCGTTCGGGAGGGGCAAAAACATTCAGTACTTC. Its translation is CASSSFGRGKNIQYF.

The chain has TRBV25-1 and TRBJ1-1; D unresolved. The V and J ends lost 2 bases and 2 bases respectively, with 6 bases between them. Looked up from germline, CDR1 is MGHDK and CDR2 is SYGVNS. This CDR3 is 13 amino acids long. The CDR3 region is CASSERANTEAFF. The CDR3 nucleotides read TGTGCCAGCAGTGAACGGGCAAACACTGAAGCTTTCTTT.

The V call is TRBV5-1, the J call TRBJ1-2; unclear D gene. This CDR3 spans 14 amino acids. Germline lookup yields CDR1 SGHRS and CDR2 YFSETQ. The V and J ends lost 1 base and 2 bases respectively, with 9 bases between them. CDR3 bases: TGCGCCAGCAGCTTGACTACAACCAACTATGGCTACACCTTC. Protein sequence: CASSLTTTNYGYTF.

V is TRBV7-5 and J is TRBJ2-3. TRBV7-5 is termed a pseudogene. CDR3 length: 12 residues. CDR3: CVRSLSTDTQYF. The CDR3 bases are TGTGTCAGAAGCTTAAGCACAGATACGCAGTATTTT.

The chain carries TRBV12-5 and TRBJ1-3, with D tentatively TRBD1 (6 bases). The V gene's germline CDR1 is LGHNT and CDR2 FRNRAP. This CDR3 comprises 15 residues. V was clipped by 3 bases and J by 2 bases, with 11 bases between them. CDR3 DNA: TGTGCTAGTGGTTTAGGGGGGGGAGCTGGAAACACCATATATTTT. Encoded protein: CASGLGGGAGNTIYF.

This chain joins TRBV7-6 and TRBJ2-7, with D possibly being TRBD1 or TRBD2 (5 bases each). Germline CDR1 SGHVS, CDR2 FNYEAQ. The CDR3 has 16 residues. V was clipped by 0 bases and J by 0 bases, with 12 bases between them. CDR3 coding DNA: TGTGCCAGCAGCTTAGCTTGGAAGGGGAGCTCCTACGAGCAGTACTTC. It encodes CASSLAWKGSSYEQYF.

The CDR3 spells CASSPRQVSNQPQHF. The DNA of the CDR3 is TGTGCCAGCAGCCCGCGACAAGTTAGCAATCAGCCCCAGCATTTT. The chain has TRBV7-8 and TRBJ1-5; D is unclear. This CDR3 is built from 15 residues. Germline values: CDR1 SGHVS, CDR2 FQNEAQ. Trimming removed 5 bases at V and 0 bases at J, with 11 bases between.

This chain connects TRBV7-9 to TRBJ2-6; D gene unclear. Trimming shortened V by 1 base and J by 0 bases, and 13 bases separated the two germline ends. Per the germline V gene, CDR1 is SEHNR and CDR2 is FQNEAQ (reference sequence). The length of the CDR3 is 18 residues. CDR3 loop: CASSLVLKDLSGANVLTF. The CDR3 nucleotides read TGTGCCAGCAGCTTAGTACTTAAGGATCTCTCTGGGGCCAACGTCCTGACTTTC.

The genes are TRBV23-1 and TRBJ2-1; D possibly corresponds to TRBD2 (5 bases). TRBV23-1 is an ORF, with its function uncertain. This CDR3 is 17 amino acids long. V was trimmed by 0 bases and J by 0 bases, leaving 12 bases between them. CDR3: CASSQSRTSSSYNEQFF. In DNA, the CDR3 is TGCGCCAGCAGTCAATCCCGGACTTCTAGCTCCTACAATGAGCAGTTCTTC.

This chain uses TRBV5-4 with TRBJ2-7; either TRBD1 or TRBD2 may supply D (6 bases each). Trimming shortened V by 0 bases and J by 6 bases, and 10 bases separated the two germline ends. Germline V gene lookup returns CDR1 SGHNT and CDR2 YYREEE (reference sequence). The length of the CDR3 is 13 residues. CDR3 DNA: TGTGCCAGCAGCTTGGTAGGGGGGCCCGAGCAGTACTTC. Encoded protein: CASSLVGGPEQYF.